This TCR beta chain is drawn from a study of blood T cell repertoires in COVID-19. Produced via immunoSEQ multiplex PCR; TCRdb's table is partial and in-frame only. Of 250,000 to 350,000 clones in the sample, 75% to 90% are singletons; the top ten hold about 2.2%. Germline values: CDR1 SGHVS, CDR2 FQNEAQ. The length of the CDR3 is 15 residues. After removal of 6 bases from V and 0 bases from J, the junction contained 4 bases not matched to a gene. J is TRBJ2-2 and V is TRBV7-8; 7 bases are a match to TRBD1. The sequencing input was peripheral blood. This clonotype was obtained from a woman in her fifties or sixties who had recovered from COVID-19. Written as DNA, the CDR3 is TGTGCCAGCAGAGAGGGACAGTCGAACACCGGGGAGCTGTTTTTT. Protein: CASREGQSNTGELFF.